The next 9 T cell receptor beta chains were all read from a single sample in a study of blood T cell repertoires in COVID-19 (dated by TCRdb to 2018 to 2020). Library creation used the immunoSEQ multiplex PCR assay. Held by TCRdb, this immuneACCESS table contains in-frame sequences only and omits some clones. Under half of the omission traces to an unresolved V gene where checked; the cause of the rest is unknown. In this sample the table shows roughly 150,000 clones, approximately 88% of which occur a single time. The ten largest clones represent roughly 3.1% of the sample. Sequenced input: peripheral blood. The source of these receptors is a man in his 60s with acute or convalescent COVID-19.

This sequence joins TRBV5-1 and TRBJ1-1; D perhaps matches TRBD1 (5 bases). V gave up 3 bases and J gave up 3 bases, with 9 bases separating them. Germline V gene lookup returns CDR1 SGHRS and CDR2 YFSETQ. This CDR3 spans 13 amino acids. The CDR3 loop reads CASSSQGYTEAFF. In nucleotides, the CDR3 is TGCGCCAGCAGCTCTCAGGGTTACACTGAAGCTTTCTTT.

This clone was seen only a few times. J is TRBJ2-7 and V is TRBV4-2, with TRBD2 as a possible D gene (5 bases). Germline loops: CDR1 LGHNA, CDR2 YNFKEQ. The CDR3 runs 14 residues. V gave up 2 bases and J gave up 2 bases, with 10 bases separating them. The CDR3 coding sequence is TGTGCCAGCAGCCAACCTAGCCTGCCCTACGAGCAGTACTTC. Translation gives CASSQPSLPYEQYF.

The V and J genes are TRBV11-2 and TRBJ2-5, with TRBD1 identical over 9 bases. The CDR3 covers 16 residues. Unmatched junction bases numbered 13, after V lost 6 bases and J lost 5 bases. Germline values: CDR1 SGHAT, CDR2 FQNNGV. CDR3 nucleotides: TGTGCCAGCAGACCGACCGGGACAGGGCTGGGGGAGACCCAGTACTTC. Protein sequence: CASRPTGTGLGETQYF.

The gene calls are TRBV30 and TRBJ1-1; 8 positions match TRBD1. V gave up 1 base and J gave up 2 bases; unmatched junction bases: 6. The length of the CDR3 is 15 residues. The germline CDR1 and CDR2 sequences are GTSNPN and SVGIG (reference sequence). DNA of the CDR3: TGTGCCTGGAGTGGTATAGGGACAGGAAACACTGAAGCTTTCTTT. It yields the protein CAWSGIGTGNTEAFF.

The rearrangement links TRBV5-5 to TRBJ2-3; TRBD1 is a possible D gene (6 bases). From germline, CDR1 is SGHKS and CDR2 YYEKEE (reference sequence). The germline V and J ends were trimmed by 5 bases and 0 bases, with 19 bases remaining between them. CDR3 length equals 17 residues. The CDR3 nucleotides read TGTGCCAGCAGTTACGATGTTTGGGGGCGAAGCACAGATACGCAGTATTTT. Its translation: CASSYDVWGRSTDTQYF.

This chain links TRBV5-1 with TRBJ2-1, with 8 bases lining up with TRBD1. Germline values: CDR1 SGHRS, CDR2 YFSETQ. This CDR3 spans 15 amino acids. The trim removed 4 bases at V and 4 bases at J, leaving 7 bases unmatched. In DNA, the CDR3 is TGCGCCAGCAGCCGGGACAGGACCTCATACAATGAGCAGTTCTTC. Amino acid sequence: CASSRDRTSYNEQFF.

This chain links TRBV4-1 with TRBJ2-5, with 13 bases lining up with TRBD2. Germline loops: CDR1 MGHRA, CDR2 YSYEKL. The junction had 6 bases not matched to a gene; V was cut back by 3 bases and J by 5 bases. This CDR3 is built from 16 residues. The CDR3 region has the DNA TGCGCCAGCAGCCAGGCTGGGACTAGCGGGATGGAGACCCAGTACTTC. This codes for CASSQAGTSGMETQYF.

The chain has TRBV24-1 and TRBJ1-3; TRBD1 is a possible D gene (6 bases). V dropped 4 bases and J dropped 2 bases, with 26 bases sitting between them. The CDR3 loop spans 20 amino acids. Per germline, CDR1 KGHDR and CDR2 SFDVKD. The CDR3 sequence is CATSDLLRGSTWNPGNTIYF. The CDR3 nucleotides are TGTGCCACCAGTGACCTTCTCAGGGGCTCCACGTGGAATCCTGGAAACACCATATATTTT.

The chain carries TRBV6-2 or TRBV6-3 and TRBJ1-5; D gene unclear. The CDR3 runs to 12 residues. The V end was cut by 3 bases, the J end by 5 bases, with 5 bases between. Germline V CDR1 and CDR2: MNHEY, SVGEGT. CDR3 nucleotides: TGTGCCAGCAGTTATTCGTATCAGCCCCAGCATTTT. Encoded protein: CASSYSYQPQHF.